The sequence of this TCR beta chain was determined in a study of blood T cell repertoires in COVID-19. Study at large: COVID-19 samples, acute and convalescent, were from the United States, Italy and Spain. In each case, the material was cDNA or gDNA derived from T cells, B-cell-depleted T cells, or PBMCs.

V dropped 4 bases and J dropped 8; count of bases not matched to a gene: 9. The CDR3 runs to 15 residues. Germline CDR1 and CDR2: SGHRS and YFSETQ. Per the original methods: Amplified reference gene primers provided the basis for estimating nucleated cell counts. The repertoire was sequenced with immunoSEQ multiplex PCR; TCRdb's copy has only in-frame clones and lacks some. V and J calls and clone size are those listed in that table; D and trimming were worked out from the DNA. The sample yields 250,000 or so clones, 84% seen once. The source material was peripheral blood. This TCR was sampled from a woman in her 40s who had recovered from COVID-19. The gene calls are TRBV5-1 and TRBJ2-1, with 10 nucleotides matching TRBD2. CDR3 region: CASSILAGGQYEQFF. CDR3 nucleotides: TGCGCCAGCAGCATATTAGCGGGGGGCCAGTATGAGCAGTTCTTC. The entire variable domain, with the rest obtained from reference TRBV5-1 and TRBJ2-1, is as follows: KAGVTQTPRYLIKTRGQQVTLSCSPISGHRSVSWYQQTPGQGLQFLFEYFSETQRNKGNFPGRFSGRQFSNSRSEMNVSTLELGDSALYLCASSILAGGQYEQFFGPGTRLTVL.